This TCR beta chain was recovered during a study of early T cells in non-severe SARS-CoV-2 infection. Study-wide context: Whole-blood bulk RNA, unsorted, was sequenced, and chains were unpaired.

The CDR3 sequence is 15 residues long. Looked up from germline, CDR1 is SGHNT and CDR2 is YYREEE (reference sequence). V lost 0 bases and J lost 0, with 6 bases in between. Study-wide results and limits: VDJdb-based annotation leaned toward anti-spike CD8 responses and missed private and CD4 specificities.

TCRdb passed the 5' RACE reads through MiXCR, listing each CDR3 protein once. The sample carries more than 20,000 distinct CDR3 sequences, approximately 6% recorded once. This clonotype was counted at least ten times. The antigen is unknown. This TCR derives from an adult who was a healthcare worker with PCR-confirmed SARS-CoV-2 infection or an uninfected control (not recorded which). The V gene is TRBV5-4, the J gene TRBJ1-4, with D unclear. The source material was whole blood. The CDR3 region is CASSLGGSTNEKLFF. The CDR3 nucleotides read TGTGCCAGCAGCTTGGGGGGATCAACTAATGAAAAACTGTTTTTT.